The entry that follows covers one T cell receptor beta chain sequence. These data are taken from a study of cytomegalovirus exposure and HLA in healthy donors. Germline assignment: CDR1 SGHAT and CDR2 FQNNGV. The CDR3 consists of 14 residues. Trimming took 4 bases from V and 9 from J; bases not matched to a gene: 7. Vbeta (60) and Jbeta (13) primers were used in the PCR. Clones were sequenced by immunoSEQ multiplex PCR, and TCRdb holds only the in-frame ones, with some missing. The sample includes about 200,000 clones, 65% to 85% of them seen just once. The sequenced sample was PBMCs. The J gene is TRBJ2-1, the V gene TRBV11-2, with 9 bases fitting TRBD2. The sequence was obtained from a boy aged 2 to 10 in good health and CMV-seronegative. CDR3 residues: CASSWGGGAGEQFF. As DNA, the CDR3 is TGTGCCAGCAGCTGGGGCGGGGGGGCAGGTGAGCAGTTCTTC. The full variable domain, with the rest looked up from reference TRBV11-2 and TRBJ2-1, is EAGVAQSPRYKIIEKRQSVAFWCNPISGHATLYWYQQILGQGPKLLIQFQNNGVVDDSQLPKDRFSAERLKGVDSTLKIQPAKLEDSAVYLCASSWGGGAGEQFFGPGTRLTVL.